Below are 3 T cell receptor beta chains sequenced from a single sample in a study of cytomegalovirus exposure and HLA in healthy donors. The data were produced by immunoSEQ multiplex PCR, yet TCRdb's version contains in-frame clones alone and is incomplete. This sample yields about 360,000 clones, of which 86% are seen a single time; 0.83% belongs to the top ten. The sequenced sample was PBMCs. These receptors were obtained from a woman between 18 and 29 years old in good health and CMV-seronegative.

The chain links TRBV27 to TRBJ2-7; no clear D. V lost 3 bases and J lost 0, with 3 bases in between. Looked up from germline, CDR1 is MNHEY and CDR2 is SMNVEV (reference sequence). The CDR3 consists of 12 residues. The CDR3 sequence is CASSLSSYEQYF. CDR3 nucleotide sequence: TGTGCCAGCAGTTTGAGCTCCTACGAGCAGTACTTC.

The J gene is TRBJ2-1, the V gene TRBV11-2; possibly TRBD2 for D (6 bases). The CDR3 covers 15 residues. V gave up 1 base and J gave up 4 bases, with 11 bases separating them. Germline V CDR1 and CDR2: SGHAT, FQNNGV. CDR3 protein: CASSLVIAAYNEQFF. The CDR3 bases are TGTGCCAGCAGCTTAGTAATAGCGGCTTACAATGAGCAGTTCTTC.

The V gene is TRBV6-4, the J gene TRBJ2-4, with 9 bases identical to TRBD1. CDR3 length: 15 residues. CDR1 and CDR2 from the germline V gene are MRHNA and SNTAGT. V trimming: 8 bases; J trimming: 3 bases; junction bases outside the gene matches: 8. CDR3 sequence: CASSRDRDDKNIQYF. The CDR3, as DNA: TGTGCCAGCTCCCGGGACAGGGACGACAAAAACATTCAGTACTTC.